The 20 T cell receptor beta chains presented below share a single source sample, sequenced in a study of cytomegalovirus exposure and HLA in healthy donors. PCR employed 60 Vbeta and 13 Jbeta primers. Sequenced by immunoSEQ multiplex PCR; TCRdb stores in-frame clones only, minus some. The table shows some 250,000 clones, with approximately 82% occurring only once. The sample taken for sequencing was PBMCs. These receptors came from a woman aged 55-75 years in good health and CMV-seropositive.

The CDR3 spells CASSSSTSGVYEQYF. The CDR3 DNA is TGCGCCAGCAGTTCTTCCACTAGCGGGGTTTACGAGCAGTACTTC. The rearrangement links TRBV5-1 to TRBJ2-5; 10 bases fit TRBD2. TRBJ2-7 matches the DNA end more closely, so the J call is doubtful. The CDR3 sequence is 15 residues long. Germline V CDR1 and CDR2: SGHRS, YFSETQ.

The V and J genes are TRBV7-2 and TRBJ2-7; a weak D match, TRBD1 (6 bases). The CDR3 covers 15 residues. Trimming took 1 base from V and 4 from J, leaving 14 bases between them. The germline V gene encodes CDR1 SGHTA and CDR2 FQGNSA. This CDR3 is CASSLVARGSYEQYF. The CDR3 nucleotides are TGTGCCAGCAGCTTAGTAGCCAGGGGATCGTACGAGCAGTACTTC.

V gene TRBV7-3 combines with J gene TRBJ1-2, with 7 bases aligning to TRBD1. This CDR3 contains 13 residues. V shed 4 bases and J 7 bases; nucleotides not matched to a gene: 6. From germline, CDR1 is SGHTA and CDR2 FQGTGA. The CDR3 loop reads CASSSQGRSGYTF. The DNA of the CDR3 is TGTGCCAGCAGCTCACAGGGGAGGAGTGGCTACACCTTC.

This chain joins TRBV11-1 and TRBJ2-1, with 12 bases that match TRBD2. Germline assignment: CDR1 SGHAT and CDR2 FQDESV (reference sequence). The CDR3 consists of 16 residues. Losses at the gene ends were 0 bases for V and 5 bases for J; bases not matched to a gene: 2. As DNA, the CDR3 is TGTGCCAGCAGCTTAGCCGGACTAGCGGGAAACAATGAGCAGTTCTTC. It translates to CASSLAGLAGNNEQFF.

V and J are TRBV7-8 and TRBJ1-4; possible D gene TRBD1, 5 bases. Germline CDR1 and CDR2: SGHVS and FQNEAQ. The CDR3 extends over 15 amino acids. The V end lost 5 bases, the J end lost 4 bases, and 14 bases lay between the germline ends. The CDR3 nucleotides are TGTGCCAGCAGCGCCCGGAGGGGAATTAATGAAAAACTGTTTTTT. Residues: CASSARRGINEKLFF.

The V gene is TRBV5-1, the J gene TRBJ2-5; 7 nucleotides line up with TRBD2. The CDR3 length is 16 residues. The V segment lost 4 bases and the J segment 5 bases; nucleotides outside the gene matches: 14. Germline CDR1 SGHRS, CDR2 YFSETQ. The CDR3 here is CASSPGLAVLGETQYF. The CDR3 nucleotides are TGCGCCAGCAGCCCGGGGCTAGCGGTTTTAGGGGAGACCCAGTACTTC.

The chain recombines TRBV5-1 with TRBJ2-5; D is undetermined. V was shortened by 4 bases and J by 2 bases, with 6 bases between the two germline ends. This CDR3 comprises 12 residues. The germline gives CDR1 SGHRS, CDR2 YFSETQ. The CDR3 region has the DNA TGCGCCAGCAGCGTCAATCAAGAGACCCAGTACTTC. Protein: CASSVNQETQYF.

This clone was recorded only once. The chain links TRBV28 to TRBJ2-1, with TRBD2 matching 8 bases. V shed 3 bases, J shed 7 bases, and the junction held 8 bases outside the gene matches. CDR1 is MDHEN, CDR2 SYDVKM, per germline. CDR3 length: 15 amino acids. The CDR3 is CASSFPGGPLNEQFF. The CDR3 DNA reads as TGTGCCAGCAGTTTCCCGGGAGGGCCTTTAAATGAGCAGTTCTTC.

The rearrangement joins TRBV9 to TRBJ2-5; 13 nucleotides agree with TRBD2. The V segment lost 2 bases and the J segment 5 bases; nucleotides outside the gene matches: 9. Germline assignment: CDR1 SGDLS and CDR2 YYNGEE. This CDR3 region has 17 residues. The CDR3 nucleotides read TGTGCCAGCAGCGTGGGGACTAGCGGGAAGGGGGTGGAGACCCAGTACTTC. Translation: CASSVGTSGKGVETQYF.

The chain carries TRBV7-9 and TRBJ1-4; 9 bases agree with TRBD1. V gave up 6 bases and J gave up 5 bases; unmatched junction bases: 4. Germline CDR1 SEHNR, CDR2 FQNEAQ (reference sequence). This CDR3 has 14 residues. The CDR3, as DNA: TGTGCCAGCAGGCCGGGACAGGGAAATGAAAAACTGTTTTTT. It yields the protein CASRPGQGNEKLFF.

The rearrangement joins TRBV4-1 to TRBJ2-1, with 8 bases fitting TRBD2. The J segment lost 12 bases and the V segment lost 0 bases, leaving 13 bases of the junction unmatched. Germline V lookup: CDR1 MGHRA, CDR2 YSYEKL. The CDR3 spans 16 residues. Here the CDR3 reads CASSQDQAGVLVGQFF. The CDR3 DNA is TGCGCCAGCAGCCAAGATCAAGCGGGAGTGTTAGTGGGGCAGTTCTTC.

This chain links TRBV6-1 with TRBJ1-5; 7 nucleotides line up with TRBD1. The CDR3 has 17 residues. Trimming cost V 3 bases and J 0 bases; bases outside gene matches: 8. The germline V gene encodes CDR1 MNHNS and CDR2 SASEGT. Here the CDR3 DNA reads TGTGCCAGCAGTGAGTCCGGGACAGCGGGTAGCAATCAGCCCCAGCATTTT. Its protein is CASSESGTAGSNQPQHF.

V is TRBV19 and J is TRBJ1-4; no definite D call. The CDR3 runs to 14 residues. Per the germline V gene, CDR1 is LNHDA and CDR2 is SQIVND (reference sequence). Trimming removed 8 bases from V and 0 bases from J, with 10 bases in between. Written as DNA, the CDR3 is TGTGCCAGTTCGCAGTCTGCAACTAATGAAAAACTGTTTTTT. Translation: CASSQSATNEKLFF.

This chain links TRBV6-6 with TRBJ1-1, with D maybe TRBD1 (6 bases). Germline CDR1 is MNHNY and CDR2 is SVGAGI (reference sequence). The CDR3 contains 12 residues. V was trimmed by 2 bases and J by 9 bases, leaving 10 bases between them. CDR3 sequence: CASSYVDRQAFF. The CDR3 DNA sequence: TGTGCCAGCAGTTACGTGGACAGACAAGCTTTCTTT.

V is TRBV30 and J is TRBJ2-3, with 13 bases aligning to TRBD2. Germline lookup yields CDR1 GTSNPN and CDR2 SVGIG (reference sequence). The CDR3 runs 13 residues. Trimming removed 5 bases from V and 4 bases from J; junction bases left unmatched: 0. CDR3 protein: CAWGLAGADTQYF. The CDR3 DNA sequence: TGTGCCTGGGGACTAGCGGGAGCAGATACGCAGTATTTT.

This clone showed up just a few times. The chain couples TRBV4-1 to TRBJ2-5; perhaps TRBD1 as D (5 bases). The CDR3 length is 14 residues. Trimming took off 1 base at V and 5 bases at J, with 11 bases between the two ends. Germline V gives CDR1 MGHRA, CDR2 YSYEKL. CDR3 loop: CASSQGGQAETQYF. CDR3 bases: TGCGCCAGCAGCCAAGGGGGCCAAGCGGAGACCCAGTACTTC.

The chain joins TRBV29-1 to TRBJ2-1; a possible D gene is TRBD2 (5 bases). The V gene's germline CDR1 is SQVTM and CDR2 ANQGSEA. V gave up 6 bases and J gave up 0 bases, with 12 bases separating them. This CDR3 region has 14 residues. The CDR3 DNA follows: TGCAGCGTGAGAATGACTAACTCCTACAATGAGCAGTTCTTC. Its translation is CSVRMTNSYNEQFF.

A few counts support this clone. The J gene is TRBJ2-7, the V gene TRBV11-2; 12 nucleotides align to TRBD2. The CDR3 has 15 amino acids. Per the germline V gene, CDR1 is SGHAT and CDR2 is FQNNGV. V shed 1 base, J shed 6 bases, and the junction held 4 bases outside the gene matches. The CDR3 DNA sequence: TGTGCCAGCAGCTTAGTGACTAGCGGGAGATCCGAGCAGTACTTC. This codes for CASSLVTSGRSEQYF.

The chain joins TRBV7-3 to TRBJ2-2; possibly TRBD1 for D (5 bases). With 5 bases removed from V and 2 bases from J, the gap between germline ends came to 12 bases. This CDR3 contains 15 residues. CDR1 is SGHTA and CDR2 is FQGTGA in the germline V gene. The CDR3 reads CASSPDSKNTGELFF. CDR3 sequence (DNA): TGTGCCAGCAGCCCCGACAGCAAAAACACCGGGGAGCTGTTTTTT.

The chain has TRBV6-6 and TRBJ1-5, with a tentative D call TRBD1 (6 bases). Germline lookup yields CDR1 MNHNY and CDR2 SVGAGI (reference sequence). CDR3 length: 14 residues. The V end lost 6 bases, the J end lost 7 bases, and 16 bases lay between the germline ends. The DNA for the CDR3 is TGTGCCAGCAGCCCAGACTGGGGGCCCCAGCCCCAGCATTTT. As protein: CASSPDWGPQPQHF.